This entry describes one TCR beta chain. Its antigen is as yet unknown. The entry originates in a study of long-term antiretroviral therapy in people with HIV. Study-wide points: Blood obtained between about 2003 and 2018 may reflect older ART regimens. Dominant in the repertoire at all time points were clones expanded before ART.

It was version v3.0 of the immunoSEQ assay that was run at survey level. Sequencing was intended to reach roughly 40,000-50,000 T-cell genomes per sample. Profiled with immunoSEQ multiplex PCR; TCRdb holds only in-frame clones, not every one. Of under 30,000 clones listed, 86% are singletons. The CDR3 is 19 residues long. Between the trimmed V and J ends, which lost 4 bases and 2 bases, there was a span of 24 bases. Germline CDR1 reads LGHNA; CDR2 reads YNFKEQ. The chain joins TRBV4-2 to TRBJ2-1; tentatively, D is TRBD1 or TRBD2 (6 bases each). The specimen was unsorted PBMCs, collected 1.9 years after starting antiretroviral therapy. The receptor's source is a woman aged 30 to 39 with HIV. The CDR3 reads CASSRQIIILGGTYNEQFF. The CDR3 DNA follows: TGTGCCAGCAGCCGCCAAATTATAATTCTAGGGGGGACCTACAATGAGCAGTTCTTC.